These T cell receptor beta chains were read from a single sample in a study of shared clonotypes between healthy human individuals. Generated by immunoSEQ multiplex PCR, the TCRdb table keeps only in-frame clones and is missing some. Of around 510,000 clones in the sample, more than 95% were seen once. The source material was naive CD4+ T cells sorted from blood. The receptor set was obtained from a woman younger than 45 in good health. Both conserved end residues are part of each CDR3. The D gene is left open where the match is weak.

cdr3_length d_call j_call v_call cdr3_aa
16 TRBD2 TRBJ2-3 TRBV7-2 CASSSGLAGLTDTQYF
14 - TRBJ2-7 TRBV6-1 CASTGSRWTYEQYF
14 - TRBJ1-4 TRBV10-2 CASRNGSLREKLFF
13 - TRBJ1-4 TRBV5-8 CASSLQVNEKLFF
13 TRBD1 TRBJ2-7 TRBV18 CASSLDRDGEQYF
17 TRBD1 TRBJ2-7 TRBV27 CASSLRPTGQGAYEQYF
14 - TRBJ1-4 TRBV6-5 CASSYSLGTGKLFF
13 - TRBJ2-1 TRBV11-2 CASSTQQGNEQFF
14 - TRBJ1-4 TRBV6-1 CASREGVTNEKLFF
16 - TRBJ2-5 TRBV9 CASSVVPEGKQETQYF
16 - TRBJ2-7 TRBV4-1 CASSQDWDPATYEQYF
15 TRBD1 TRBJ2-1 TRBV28 CASSWDRNPYNEQFF
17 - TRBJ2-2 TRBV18 CASSPMEGGGNTGELFF
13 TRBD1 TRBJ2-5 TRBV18 CASSTGGGETQYF
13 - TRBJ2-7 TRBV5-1 CASSLGILGEQYF
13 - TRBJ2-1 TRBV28 CASSSSWFNEQFF
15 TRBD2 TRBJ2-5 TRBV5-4 CASSLVLAGQETQYF
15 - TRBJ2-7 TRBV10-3 CAICRNRAGSYEQYF
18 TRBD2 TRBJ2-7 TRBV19 CASSGGTSGIGPPYEQYF
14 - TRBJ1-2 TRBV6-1 CASSQVGGFYGYTF
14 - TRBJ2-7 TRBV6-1 CASRKTGGPYEQYF
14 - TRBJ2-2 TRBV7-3 CASSLSSVSGELFF
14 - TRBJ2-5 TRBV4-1 CASSPRQVQETQYF
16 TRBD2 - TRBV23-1 CASSPPGTNRSYEQYF
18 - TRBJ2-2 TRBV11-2 CASSSRRGDRLNTGELFF
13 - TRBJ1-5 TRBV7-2 CASSWDGNQPQHF
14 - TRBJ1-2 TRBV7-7 CASSDGRIPYGYTF
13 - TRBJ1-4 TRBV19 CASSMQRGEKLFF
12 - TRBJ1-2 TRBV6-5 CASSYRSYGYTF
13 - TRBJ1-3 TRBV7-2 CASSSGDRNTIYF
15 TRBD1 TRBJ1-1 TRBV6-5 CASLIRTGRDTEAFF
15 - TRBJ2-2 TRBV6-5 CASSSMGSTAGELFF
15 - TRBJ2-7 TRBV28 CASSPPGLITHEQYF
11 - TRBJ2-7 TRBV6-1 CASSAAYEQYF
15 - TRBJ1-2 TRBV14 CASSPRQSVYYGYTF
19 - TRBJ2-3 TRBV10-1 CASSESSAGLRLDTDTQYF
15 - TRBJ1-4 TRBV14 CASSQDRVVNEKLFF
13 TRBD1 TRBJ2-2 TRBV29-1 CSASGGWGGELFF
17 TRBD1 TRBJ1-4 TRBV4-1 CASSQVGQGVANEKLFF
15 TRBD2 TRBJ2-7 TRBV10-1 CASSGGLADGYEQYF
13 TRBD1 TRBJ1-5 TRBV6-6 CASSGTGNQPQHF
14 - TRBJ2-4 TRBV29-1 CSVEEQIAKNIQYF
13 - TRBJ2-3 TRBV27 CASSLGYRDTQYF
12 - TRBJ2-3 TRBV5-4 CASSYPADTQYF
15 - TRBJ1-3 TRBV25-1 CASSERRFSGNTIYF
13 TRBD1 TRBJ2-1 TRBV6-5 CASRTGIDNEQFF
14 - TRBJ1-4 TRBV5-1 CASSLEGLSEKLFF
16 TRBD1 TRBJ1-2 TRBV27 CASGPTGGEPNYGYTF
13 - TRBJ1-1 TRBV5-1 CASSLQEYTEAFF
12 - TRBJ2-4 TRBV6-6 CASSAAKNIQYF